This T cell receptor beta chain emerged from a study of cytomegalovirus exposure and HLA in healthy donors. Comments on this clone: As yet, its antigen is unknown.

Study-wide results and caveats: Donors belonging to an Asian-associated ancestry cluster reportedly showed fewer N-insertions in productive TCRs than the approximately 640-donor mean, according to what a later analysis found. A few CMV-associated chains were confirmed in vitro to be specific for CMV antigens. Across all donors, roughly uniform sequencing depth was an assumption of the presence/absence analyses.

Vbeta (60) and Jbeta (13) primers were used in the PCR. Assay: immunoSEQ multiplex PCR; the TCRdb copy retains only in-frame clones and omits some. The sample holds under 130,000 clones, almost 80% seen once. Looked up from germline, CDR1 is ENHRY and CDR2 is SYGVKD. The CDR3 contains 16 residues. Trimming removed 6 bases from V and 1 base from J, with 15 bases in between. The specimen sequenced was PBMCs. The TCR was taken from a man aged 50 to 60 in good health and CMV-seropositive. The chain links TRBV10-3 to TRBJ2-2; tentative D call: TRBD2 (5 bases). CDR3 in amino acids: CAISLKRGLNTGELFF. CDR3 DNA sequence: TGTGCCATCAGCCTAAAGCGAGGGCTGAACACCGGGGAGCTGTTTTTT.